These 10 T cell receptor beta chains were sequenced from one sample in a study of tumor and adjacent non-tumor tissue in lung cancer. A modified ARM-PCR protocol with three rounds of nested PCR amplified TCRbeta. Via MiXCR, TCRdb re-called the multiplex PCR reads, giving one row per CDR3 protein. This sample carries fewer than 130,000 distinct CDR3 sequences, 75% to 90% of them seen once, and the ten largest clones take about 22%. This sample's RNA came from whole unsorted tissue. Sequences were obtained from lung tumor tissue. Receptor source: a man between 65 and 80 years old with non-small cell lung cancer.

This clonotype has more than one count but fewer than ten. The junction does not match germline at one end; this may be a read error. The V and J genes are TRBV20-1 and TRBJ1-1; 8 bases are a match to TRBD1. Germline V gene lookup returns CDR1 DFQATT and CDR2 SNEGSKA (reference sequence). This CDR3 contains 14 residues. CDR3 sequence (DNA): TGCAGTGCTCGCAAGTGGGACAGGAACACTGAAGCTTCCTTT. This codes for CSARKWDRNTEASF.

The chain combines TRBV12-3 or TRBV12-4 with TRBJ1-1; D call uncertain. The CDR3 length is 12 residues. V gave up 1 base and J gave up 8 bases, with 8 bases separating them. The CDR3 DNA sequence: TGTGCCAGCAGTTTAGAGATATACGAAGCTTTCTTT. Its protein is CASSLEIYEAFF.

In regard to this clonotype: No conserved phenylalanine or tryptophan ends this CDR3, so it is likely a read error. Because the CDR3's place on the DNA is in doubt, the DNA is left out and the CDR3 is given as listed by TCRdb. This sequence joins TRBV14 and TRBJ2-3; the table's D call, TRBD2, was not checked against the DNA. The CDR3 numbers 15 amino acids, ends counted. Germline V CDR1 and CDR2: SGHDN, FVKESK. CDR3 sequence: CARTRDSDATDTHYL.

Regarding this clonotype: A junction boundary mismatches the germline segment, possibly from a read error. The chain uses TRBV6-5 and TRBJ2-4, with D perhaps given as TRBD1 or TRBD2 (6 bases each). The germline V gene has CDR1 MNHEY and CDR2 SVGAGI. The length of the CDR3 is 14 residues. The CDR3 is CTSNDRLARNIQYF. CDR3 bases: TGTACCAGCAATGACAGGCTAGCGAGAAACATTCAGTACTTC.

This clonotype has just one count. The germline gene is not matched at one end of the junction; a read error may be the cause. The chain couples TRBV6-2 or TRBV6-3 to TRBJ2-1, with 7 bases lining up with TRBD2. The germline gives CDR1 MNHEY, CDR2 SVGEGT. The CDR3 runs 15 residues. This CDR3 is CASIPGGGLYNEQSF. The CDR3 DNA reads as TGTGCCAGCATCCCTGGGGGGGGTCTCTACAATGAGCAGTCCTTC.

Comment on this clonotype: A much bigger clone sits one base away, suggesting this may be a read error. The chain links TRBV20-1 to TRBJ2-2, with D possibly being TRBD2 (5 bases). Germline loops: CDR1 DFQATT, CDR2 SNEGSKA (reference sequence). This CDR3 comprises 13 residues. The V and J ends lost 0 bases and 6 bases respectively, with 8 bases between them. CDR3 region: CSAREGSSGELFF. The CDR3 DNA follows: TGCAGTGCTAGAGAAGGGAGCTCCGGGGAGCTGTTTTTT.

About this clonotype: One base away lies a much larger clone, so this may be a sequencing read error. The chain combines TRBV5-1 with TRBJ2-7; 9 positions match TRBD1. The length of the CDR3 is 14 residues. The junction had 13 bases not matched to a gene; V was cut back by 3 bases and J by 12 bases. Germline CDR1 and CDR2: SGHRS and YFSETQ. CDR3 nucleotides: TGCGCCAGCAGCTCCGGGACAGGGCTCGAAAGGCGGTACTTC. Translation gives CASSSGTGLERRYF.

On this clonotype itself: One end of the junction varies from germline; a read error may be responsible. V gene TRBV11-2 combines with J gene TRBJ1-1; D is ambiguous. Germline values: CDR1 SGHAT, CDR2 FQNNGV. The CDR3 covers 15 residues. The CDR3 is CASSFANLRKTGASF. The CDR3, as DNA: TGTGCCAGCAGCTTCGCCAATTTAAGGAAGACTGGAGCTTCCTTT.

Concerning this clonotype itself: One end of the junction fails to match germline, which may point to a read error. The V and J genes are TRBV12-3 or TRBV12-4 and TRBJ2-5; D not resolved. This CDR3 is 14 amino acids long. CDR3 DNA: TGTACCAGCAGTTTTAGGAACAGACGAGAGACCCAGTACTTC. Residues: CTSSFRNRRETQYF.

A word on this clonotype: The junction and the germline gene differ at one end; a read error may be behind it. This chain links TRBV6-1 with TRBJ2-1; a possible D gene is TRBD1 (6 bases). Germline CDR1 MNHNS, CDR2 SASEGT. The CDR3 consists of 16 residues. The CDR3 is CASTLRWDTGTNEQFF. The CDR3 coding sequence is TGTGCTAGCACCCTAAGGTGGGACACCGGGACCAATGAGCAGTTCTTC.